This T cell receptor (beta chain) appears in the sequencing data of a study of tumor-infiltrating lymphocytes in oesophageal squamous cell carcinoma. TCRdb called the PCR reads again in MiXCR, with one record for every CDR3 protein. Counted here are 15,000 to 20,000 distinct CDR3 sequences, approximately 46% occurring once; the ten biggest clones make up around 20%. Germline V CDR1 and CDR2: MNHEY, SVGEGT. The CDR3 runs 15 residues. This chain links TRBV6-2 or TRBV6-3 with TRBJ2-1, with TRBD2 matching 11 bases. The DNA end is more similar to TRBJ2-5, so the J call may be wrong. Source material: esophageal tumor tissue. The sequence derives from a male donor with esophageal squamous cell carcinoma. The chain's CDR3 is CASSGGTSGQETQYF. The CDR3 nucleotides are TGTGCCAGCAGTGGCGGGACTAGCGGACAAGAGACCCAGTACTTC.